This is a list of T cell receptor beta chains from one sample in a study of cytomegalovirus exposure and HLA in healthy donors. Some clones are missing from TCRdb's copy, which holds only in-frame ones; the method was immunoSEQ multiplex PCR. Of about 140,000 clones in the sample, 70% were seen once. The material sequenced was PBMCs. Every receptor here comes from a woman aged 25 to 39 in good health and CMV-seronegative. Both conserved end residues are part of each CDR3. Each record gives: V gene, J gene, D gene, clone size, CDR3 DNA, CDR3 protein. A D gene is named only where the DNA matches it firmly. A clone size is listed for some rows: how often the clone was seen (once, few, many), or a class if it is expanded.

>TRBV29-1|TRBJ2-1|.|once
TGCAGCGCTCTAGCGTACCACAATGAGCAGTTCTTC
CSALAYHNEQFF
>TRBV5-1|TRBJ2-7|TRBD2|.
TGCGCCAGCAGCCCCTCCGGGACTAGCGTTTACGAGCAGTACTTC
CASSPSGTSVYEQYF
>TRBV28|TRBJ1-5|.|once
TGTGCCTCCCACGGGTTGAATCAGCCCCAGCATTTT
CASHGLNQPQHF
>TRBV11-3|TRBJ2-3|TRBD2|.
TGTGCCAGCAGCCCGGGACTAGCGGGGGCCGCCACAGATACGCAGTATTTT
CASSPGLAGAATDTQYF
>TRBV18|TRBJ1-2|TRBD1|.
TGTGCCAGCTCATCAAACCCGGGACAGGGTGGCTATGGCTACACCTTC
CASSSNPGQGGYGYTF
>TRBV5-1|TRBJ1-1|.|once
TGCGCCAGCAGCTTGACTAGAGGGACTTTGAACACTGAAGCTTTCTTT
CASSLTRGTLNTEAFF
>TRBV11-2|TRBJ2-5|TRBD1|few
TGTGCCAGCAGCCCTCGGACAGGGAGAGAGACCCAGTACTTC
CASSPRTGRETQYF
>TRBV7-3|TRBJ2-3|.|.
TGTGCCAGCAGCTTAAGTGCTAGCGCCACAGATACGCAGTATTTT
CASSLSASATDTQYF
>TRBV18|TRBJ2-5|TRBD2|.
TGTGCCAGCTCACGAAATCCTGGGACTAGCGGGAGTGAGACCCAGTACTTC
CASSRNPGTSGSETQYF
>TRBV10-3|TRBJ2-2|.|.
TGTGCCATCAGTGAGATCGCCGGGAGTACCGGGGAGCTGTTTTTT
CAISEIAGSTGELFF
>TRBV30|TRBJ2-5|.|.
TGTGCCTGGAGTAAGGGGCAGGGGAACCAAGAGACCCAGTACTTC
CAWSKGQGNQETQYF
>TRBV19|TRBJ2-5|.|.
TGTGCCAGTAGTATCACAGGGACAAGGGGACGGGAGACCCAGTACTTC
CASSITGTRGRETQYF
>TRBV28|TRBJ1-2|.|.
TGTGCCAGCAGTTTTTCAGGGATTCCCAACTATGGCTACACCTTC
CASSFSGIPNYGYTF
>TRBV6-4|TRBJ2-2|.|once
TGTGCCAGCAGCATACCTAGTCAGGGGCCCCTTGGTTGGGCCGGGGAGCTGTTTTTT
CASSIPSQGPLGWAGELFF
>TRBV4-1|TRBJ1-4|TRBD1|few
TGCGCCAGCAGCAGATTCGGGTACGACAGGGAGGTCAGACTGTTTTTT
CASSRFGYDREVRLFF
>TRBV6-5|TRBJ2-2|TRBD2|.
TGTGCCAGCAGTTACGACGGGGGGTCCACCGGGGAGCTGTTTTTT
CASSYDGGSTGELFF
>TRBV7-8|TRBJ1-1|TRBD1|.
TGTGCCAGCAGCCCCGGAGACAGGGGCCTACTGAACACTGAGGCTTTCTTT
CASSPGDRGLLNTEAFF
>TRBV6-1|TRBJ1-3|.|.
TGTGCCAGCACCAGCTCTGGAAACACCATATATTTT
CASTSSGNTIYF
>TRBV18|TRBJ2-3|TRBD2|.
TGTGCCAGCTCACCTCCGGCTAGCGGGTCCCGCACAGATACGCAGTATTTT
CASSPPASGSRTDTQYF
>TRBV7-9|TRBJ2-1|TRBD2|.
TGTGCCAGCAGCCCGAGAGCTAGCGGGAGGGCCCACAATGAGCAGTTCTTC
CASSPRASGRAHNEQFF
>TRBV19|TRBJ2-4|TRBD2|.
TGTGCCAGTAGTATTGGCCGGGGGGACTTTGGTATTCAGTACTTC
CASSIGRGDFGIQYF
>TRBV30|TRBJ1-4|.|.
TGTGCCTGGAGTGGACAGGTTAGGGAAAAACTGTTTTTT
CAWSGQVREKLFF
>TRBV29-1|TRBJ2-5|.|.
TGCAGCGTAGCGAATCTCGCTGAGACCCAGTACTTC
CSVANLAETQYF
>TRBV7-2|TRBJ2-3|TRBD2|.
TGTGCCAGCAGCCGGGGACTAGCGGGAGGGTTAGGCACGCAGTATTTT
CASSRGLAGGLGTQYF
>TRBV28|TRBJ2-3|.|few
TGTGCCAGCAGTTTTCCCAGGGGTCAAACAGATACGCAGTATTTT
CASSFPRGQTDTQYF
>TRBV5-4|TRBJ2-3|.|.
TGTGCCAGCAGCTTGGTTTCGGACATCACAGATACGCAGTATTTT
CASSLVSDITDTQYF
>TRBV6-5|TRBJ2-5|TRBD2|.
TGTGCCAGCAGTGAACTAGCGTTAGGAGAGACCCAGTACTTC
CASSELALGETQYF
>TRBV28|TRBJ2-3|.|.
TGTGCCAGCAGTTTCCCCGAAAAGGGGCGGACGCAGTATTTT
CASSFPEKGRTQYF
>TRBV7-3|TRBJ2-6|.|.
TGTGCCAGCAGCTTACGGGGTCGCAGGTCCTCTGGGGCCAACGTCCTGACTTTC
CASSLRGRRSSGANVLTF
>TRBV29-1|TRBJ1-5|.|.
TGCAGCGTTGAAGATTCTACTGGTCAGCCCCAGCATTTT
CSVEDSTGQPQHF
>TRBV18|TRBJ2-3|.|.
TGTGCCAGCTCACTCCTCGGGACAAGAGCAGATACGCAGTATTTT
CASSLLGTRADTQYF
>TRBV19|TRBJ2-2|TRBD1|.
TGTGCCAGTAGTATGCGCAGGGGGCGCGGTCACACCGGGGAGCTGTTTTTT
CASSMRRGRGHTGELFF
>TRBV5-4|TRBJ2-5|.|once
TGTGCCAGCAGCTTGTCTCATAAGAGAGAAGAGACCCAGTACTTC
CASSLSHKREETQYF
>TRBV28|TRBJ2-3|TRBD2|once
TGTGCCAGCAGTTTGGGACTAGCGGGTAGGGCTAGCACAGATACGCAGTATTTT
CASSLGLAGRASTDTQYF
>TRBV18|TRBJ1-4|.|.
TGTGCCAGCTCTACAACTAATGAAAAACTGTTTTTT
CASSTTNEKLFF
>TRBV7-2|TRBJ2-1|TRBD2|few
TGTGCCAGCAGTAAGCGGGGGGCAAATGAGCAGTTCTTC
CASSKRGANEQFF
>TRBV5-4|TRBJ2-1|TRBD2|.
TGTGCCAGCAGCTTTCCCGGACTAGCGGGGGCCCTAGAGCAGTTCTTC
CASSFPGLAGALEQFF
>TRBV6-5|TRBJ1-2|TRBD1|few
TGTGCCAGCACCCGGGACAGCTATGGCTACACCTTC
CASTRDSYGYTF
>TRBV7-9|TRBJ2-5|TRBD2|.
TGTGCCAGCAGCTCTCGCGGGGGGGAAGAGACCCAGTACTTC
CASSSRGGEETQYF
>TRBV7-9|TRBJ2-4|.|.
TGTGCCAGCAGCTCTCAAGCTGACAGGATTCAGTACTTC
CASSSQADRIQYF
>TRBV27|TRBJ2-5|TRBD1|.
TGTGCCAGCAGCCGGGGACAGGGGGCGGAGGAGACCCAGTACTTC
CASSRGQGAEETQYF
>TRBV28|TRBJ2-6|.|few
TGTGCCAGCAGTTTATCTCCAGGCGCTGGGGCCAACGTCCTGACTTTC
CASSLSPGAGANVLTF
>TRBV5-1|TRBJ2-7|.|.
TGCGCCAGCAGCGACGGGAACTACGAGCAGTACTTC
CASSDGNYEQYF
>TRBV2|TRBJ2-2|.|.
TGTGCCAGCAGTGAAGCGCTCGGGACCGGGGAGCTGTTTTTT
CASSEALGTGELFF
>TRBV7-8|TRBJ1-2|.|.
TGTGCCAGCAGCTCCTTAAAGCGATATGGCTACACCTTC
CASSSLKRYGYTF
>TRBV30|TRBJ1-5|.|.
TGTGCCTGGAGTGTACAGGACGGTAATCAGCCCCAGCATTTT
CAWSVQDGNQPQHF
>TRBV5-1|TRBJ1-2|.|.
TGCGCCAGCAGCCCGCTCTCAGGGGTTAACTATGGCTATACCTTC
CASSPLSGVNYGYTF
>TRBV10-3|TRBJ1-3|.|.
TGTGCCATCAGTGGCAGCTCTGGAAACACCATATATTTT
CAISGSSGNTIYF
>TRBV9|TRBJ2-1|.|.
TGTGCCAGCAGCGTAGCTTTAGCGGTAAGCTCCTACAATGAGCAGTTCTTC
CASSVALAVSSYNEQFF
>TRBV5-1|TRBJ2-2|TRBD1|.
TGCGCCAGCAGCGCGGGACAGGACACCGGGGAGCTGTTTTTT
CASSAGQDTGELFF
>TRBV5-4|TRBJ2-7|TRBD2|few
TGTGCCAGCAGCTTGCAGGCAGCGGGACCGTACGAGCAGTACTTC
CASSLQAAGPYEQYF
>TRBV5-6|TRBJ1-2|.|.
TGTGCCAGCAGCTTCGGGTCCAGTGGCTACACCTTC
CASSFGSSGYTF
>TRBV5-1|TRBJ1-4|.|few
TGCGCCAGCAGCTTGGCAGGGTCAACTAATGAAAAACTGTTTTTT
CASSLAGSTNEKLFF
>TRBV6-5|TRBJ1-6|.|.
TGTGCCAGCAGTCAGCGGGGGTGGTATAATTCACCCCTCCACTTT
CASSQRGWYNSPLHF
>TRBV9|TRBJ1-2|.|.
TGTGCCAGCAGCACGACAGCGAATCCTAACTATGGCTACACCTTC
CASSTTANPNYGYTF